This T cell receptor beta chain came from a study of blood T cells in healthy people across ages. Broader study findings: Older individuals had lower TCR beta diversity per million T cells (the decline was roughly linear).

With a J-beta primer mix and a sample-barcoded 5' primer, a second PCR ran 7 to 11 cycles. The authors tagged each cDNA molecule using a template-switch adaptor with 12 random nucleotides. A single record per CDR3 protein comes from TCRdb applying MiXCR to the 5' RACE reads. The sample includes about 1.4 million distinct CDR3 sequences, approximately 60% of them seen just once. Regarding this clonotype: Antigen unknown.

Trimming took off 6 bases at V and 3 bases at J, with 13 bases between the two ends. This CDR3 region has 13 residues. In germline, CDR1 is SQVTM, CDR2 ANQGSEA. The chain joins TRBV29-1 to TRBJ2-3; tentative D call: TRBD2 (5 bases). The TCR was taken from a young man in good health. The material sequenced was blood. CDR3 sequence: CSVLVWGTDTQYF. The DNA for the CDR3 is TGCAGCGTACTAGTTTGGGGAACAGATACGCAGTATTTT.